Included here is one T cell receptor (beta chain) sequence, with context. The V gene end was trimmed by 9 bases and the J gene end by 0 bases; junction bases not matched to a gene: 0. Germline loops: CDR1 SNHLY, CDR2 FYNNEI. There are 12 residues in the CDR3. Assay used: immunoSEQ multiplex PCR; TCRdb lists only in-frame clones, some missing. The repertoire has 70,000 to 100,000 clones, 90% to 95% of them found once; the top ten carry 3.5% to 4.5%. This record belongs to a study of T cell changes during pregnancy in multiple sclerosis. The chain links TRBV2 to TRBJ2-3, with 7 bases that match TRBD2. The source of this sequence is a female donor with multiple sclerosis, enrolled in a pregnancy study. Sequencing was performed on peripheral blood, taken in the first trimester of pregnancy. CDR3 in DNA: TGTGCCAGAGCGGGGAGCACAGATACGCAGTATTTT. This translates into CARAGSTDTQYF.